The 19 T cell receptor beta chains below all came from one sample that was sequenced in a study of blood T cell repertoires in COVID-19 (dated by TCRdb to about 2020). The protocol used for the library was the immunoSEQ multiplex PCR assay. TCRdb carries this immuneACCESS record with in-frame sequences only. Its versions omit some clonotypes, under half of them owing to an unresolved V gene in the studies checked, with the rest unexplained. This sample holds 400,000 to 450,000 clones; 80% to 95% were observed only once. Around 0.6% of the sample is in the top ten clones. The sample comprised PBMCs or T cells enriched from blood (not recorded which). These receptors came from a man aged 18 to 29 who had recovered from COVID-19.

The J gene is TRBJ1-5, the V gene TRBV9; a weak D match, TRBD1 (6 bases). Trimming pared 3 bases from V and 0 bases from J, leaving 16 bases between. CDR3 size: 17 residues. Germline-derived CDR1 and CDR2 are SGDLS and YYNGEE. Here the CDR3 reads CASSADSTGYSNQPQHF. DNA of the CDR3: TGTGCCAGCAGCGCAGACTCGACAGGCTATAGCAATCAGCCCCAGCATTTT.

Comment on this clone: One end of the junction is discordant with germline, which a read error may explain. The chain joins TRBV7-9 to TRBJ2-7; 7 positions match TRBD2. The CDR3 has 13 amino acids. Germline CDR1 is SEHNR and CDR2 is FQNEAQ (reference sequence). CDR3 sequence: CASSLERGSGRDF. For the CDR3, the DNA is TGTGCCAGCAGCCTCGAGCGGGGCTCGGGCAGAGACTTC. The complete variable domain, with remaining parts taken from reference TRBV7-9 and TRBJ2-7, reads DTGVSQNPRHKITKRGQNVTFRCDPISEHNRLYWYRQTLGQGPEFLTYFQNEAQLEKSRLLSDRFSAERPKGSFSTLEIQRTEQGDSAMYLCASSLERGSGRDFGPGTRLTVT.

The CDR3 region is CASSAKTGGTNEKLFF. The CDR3 DNA reads TGTGCCAGCAGCGCCAAAACAGGGGGTACTAATGAAAAACTGTTTTTT. This chain connects TRBV9 to TRBJ1-4; 8 bases agree with TRBD1. V lost 3 bases and J lost 2; bases outside the gene matches: 6. Germline CDR1 reads SGDLS; CDR2 reads YYNGEE. The CDR3 loop spans 16 amino acids.

The genes are TRBV7-9 and TRBJ1-3, with D uncertain. Germline V gives CDR1 SEHNR, CDR2 FQNEAQ (reference sequence). Trimming pared 5 bases from V and 0 bases from J, leaving 17 bases between. The CDR3 has 17 residues. CDR3 nucleotides: TGTGCCAGCAGCCCGGTGTCGAGGGCGAGCTCTGGAAACACCATATATTTT. Translated, it gives CASSPVSRASSGNTIYF.

The chain couples TRBV30 to TRBJ1-2; D gene ambiguous. CDR3 size: 8 residues. Germline CDR1 and CDR2: GTSNPN and SVGIG (reference sequence). CDR3 sequence reads: CASYGYTF. In DNA, the CDR3 is TGTGCTTCGTATGGCTACACCTTC.

The chain is built from TRBV28 and TRBJ2-7; D is unresolved. Germline V gene lookup returns CDR1 MDHEN and CDR2 SYDVKM. CDR3 length equals 13 residues. Trimming took off 5 bases at V and 2 bases at J, with 10 bases between the two ends. The CDR3 DNA reads as TGTGCCAGCAGTGAGTCCGTAACCTACGAGCAGTACTTC. Its translation: CASSESVTYEQYF.

The chain links TRBV7-8 to TRBJ1-3, with D maybe TRBD1 (5 bases). The CDR3 length is 15 residues. V lost 5 bases, J lost 2 bases, and 13 bases lay in between. Germline CDR1 and CDR2: SGHVS and FQNEAQ. CDR3 nucleotide sequence: TGTGCCAGCAGCGTCCCCGGGGGACCTGGAAACACCATATATTTT. It specifies CASSVPGGPGNTIYF.

The chain combines TRBV9 with TRBJ1-1; the D gene is possibly TRBD1 (5 bases). The CDR3 loop spans 15 amino acids. V was trimmed by 3 bases and J by 0 bases, leaving 12 bases between them. Germline CDR1 is SGDLS and CDR2 is YYNGEE. The chain's CDR3 is CASSERGYLNTEAFF. The CDR3 bases are TGTGCCAGCAGCGAAAGGGGCTACCTGAACACTGAAGCTTTCTTT. The whole variable domain, remainder taken from reference TRBV9 and TRBJ1-1, is DSGVTQTPKHLITATGQRVTLRCSPRSGDLSVYWYQQSLDQGLQFLIQYYNGEERAKGNILERFSAQQFPDLHSELNLSSLELGDSALYFCASSERGYLNTEAFFGQGTRLTVV.

The chain carries TRBV28 and TRBJ1-2, with 7 bases that match TRBD1. CDR1 and CDR2 from the germline V gene are MDHEN and SYDVKM. The CDR3 consists of 15 residues. V lost 6 bases to trimming and J lost 1 base; unmatched junction nucleotides: 8. The chain's CDR3 is CASRHRDRNNYGYTF. The CDR3 DNA reads as TGTGCCAGCAGACACCGGGACAGAAATAACTATGGCTACACCTTC.

The table lists this clone with a count of one. The J gene is TRBJ2-3, the V gene TRBV28, with D possibly matching TRBD2 (6 bases). Germline lookup yields CDR1 MDHEN and CDR2 SYDVKM. CDR3 length equals 16 residues. V was shortened by 3 bases and J by 1 base, with 14 bases between the two germline ends. CDR3 nucleotide sequence: TGTGCCAGCAGTTTTCGGGGGACGCGGGGCACAGATACGCAGTATTTT. It translates to CASSFRGTRGTDTQYF.

The chain carries TRBV10-3 and TRBJ1-1, with TRBD1 matching 8 bases. This CDR3 spans 13 amino acids. Germline V gene sequence: CDR1 ENHRY, CDR2 SYGVKD. After removal of 6 bases from V and 5 bases from J, the junction contained 5 bases not matched to a gene. The CDR3: CAISQGAVTEAFF. DNA of the CDR3: TGTGCCATCAGCCAGGGGGCGGTGACTGAAGCTTTCTTT.

CDR3 protein: CASSLPAGGPIMNTEAFF. The DNA for the CDR3 is TGTGCCAGCAGCTTGCCAGCAGGGGGACCGATTATGAACACTGAAGCTTTCTTT. The gene calls are TRBV5-4 and TRBJ1-1; 7 nucleotides line up with TRBD1. Trimming cost V 1 base and J 0 bases; bases outside gene matches: 12. Germline values: CDR1 SGHNT, CDR2 YYREEE (reference sequence). This CDR3 is 18 amino acids long.

The rearrangement links TRBV19 to TRBJ1-2, with D hard to call. CDR1 is LNHDA, CDR2 SQIVND, per germline (reference sequence). Trimming shortened V by 5 bases and J by 4 bases, and 20 bases separated the two germline ends. This CDR3 has 16 residues. The CDR3 here is CASSRGYLEGAYGYTF. DNA for the CDR3: TGTGCCAGTAGTCGAGGATACTTAGAGGGCGCCTATGGCTACACCTTC.

This chain uses TRBV4-1 with TRBJ2-2; D is perhaps TRBD2 (6 bases). Trimming took 4 bases from V and 6 from J, leaving 12 bases between them. The length of the CDR3 is 14 residues. From germline, CDR1 is MGHRA and CDR2 YSYEKL. CDR3 sequence reads: CASSPDSGAGELFF. CDR3 DNA: TGCGCCAGCAGCCCCGACTCGGGGGCCGGGGAGCTGTTTTTT.

This chain links TRBV29-1 with TRBJ2-3; 11 nucleotides line up with TRBD2. This CDR3 is 17 amino acids long. Germline V lookup: CDR1 SQVTM, CDR2 ANQGSEA. The trim removed 7 bases at V and 3 bases at J, leaving 15 bases unmatched. The CDR3 loop reads CSASGGAASGRTDTQYF. For the CDR3, the DNA is TGCAGCGCGAGCGGGGGGGCGGCTAGCGGGAGGACAGATACGCAGTATTTT.

The chain has TRBV7-8 and TRBJ2-1, with TRBD2 matching 8 bases. The CDR3 spans 15 residues. Germline CDR1 and CDR2: SGHVS and FQNEAQ. After removal of 5 bases from V and 6 bases from J, the junction contained 9 bases not matched to a gene. The CDR3 is CASSPRGGRGNEQFF. In DNA, the CDR3 is TGTGCCAGCAGCCCCCGGGGGGGCCGGGGCAATGAGCAGTTCTTC.

The chain carries TRBV7-2 and TRBJ2-1; D call uncertain. CDR1 SGHTA and CDR2 FQGNSA come from the germline V gene. Deletions cut 1 base from V and 4 bases from J, with 11 bases between. The CDR3 runs 15 residues. The chain's CDR3 is CASSLGDASYNEQFF. The CDR3 DNA reads as TGTGCCAGCAGCTTAGGAGATGCGTCGTACAATGAGCAGTTCTTC.

The chain links TRBV7-6 to TRBJ2-5; 11 bases line up with TRBD2. The CDR3 runs to 16 residues. The germline CDR1 and CDR2 sequences are SGHVS and FNYEAQ. The V and J ends lost 0 bases and 5 bases, in that order; junction bases with no gene match: 5. The CDR3 here is CASSLASGGVTETQYF. CDR3 nucleotides: TGTGCCAGCAGCTTAGCTAGCGGGGGGGTTACGGAGACCCAGTACTTC.

This chain uses TRBV18 with TRBJ2-3; D not resolved. CDR3 length: 11 amino acids. V was trimmed by 5 bases and J by 6 bases, leaving 6 bases between them. Germline loops: CDR1 KGHSH, CDR2 LQKENI. This chain's CDR3 is CASSSSDTQYF. The CDR3, as DNA: TGTGCCAGCTCATCTTCGGATACGCAGTATTTT.